These 20 T cell receptor beta chains were sequenced from one sample in a study of PD-L1 blockade in urothelial cancer. Described time point: peripheral blood 6 weeks after treatment start. Profiling relied on immunoSEQ multiplex PCR, and the TCRdb table lists in-frame clones only, not all of them. The data hold nearly 45,000 clones, with 82% observed a single time. The input for sequencing was PBMCs, taken around atezolizumab (anti-PD-L1) treatment. These receptors all come from a man aged 55 to 70 with urothelial cancer.

The chain uses TRBV5-1 and TRBJ2-7; 7 bases are a match to TRBD1. The CDR3 consists of 13 residues. Germline assignment: CDR1 SGHRS and CDR2 YFSETQ. Germline trimming cut 2 bases from V and 3 bases from J; bases unmatched to any gene: 2. The CDR3 loop reads CASSLGQDYEQYF. For the CDR3, the DNA is TGCGCCAGCAGCTTAGGACAGGACTACGAGCAGTACTTC. Filled out from reference TRBV5-1 and TRBJ2-7, the complete variable domain reads KAGVTQTPRYLIKTRGQQVTLSCSPISGHRSVSWYQQTPGQGLQFLFEYFSETQRNKGNFPGRFSGRQFSNSRSEMNVSTLELGDSALYLCASSLGQDYEQYFGPGTRLTVT.

The chain carries TRBV28 and TRBJ1-1, with a weak D call TRBD1 (6 bases). In germline, CDR1 is MDHEN, CDR2 SYDVKM. Trimming took off 5 bases at V and 2 bases at J, with 15 bases between the two ends. This CDR3 has 15 amino acids. The CDR3, as DNA: TGTGCCAGCAGTCCCCATCGGACAGTTAACACTGAAGCTTTCTTT. Protein sequence: CASSPHRTVNTEAFF.

This rearrangement joins TRBV6-1 to TRBJ2-1; tentatively, D is TRBD2 (5 bases). Germline loops: CDR1 MNHNS, CDR2 SASEGT. Trimming shortened V by 6 bases and J by 9 bases, and 9 bases separated the two germline ends. This CDR3 comprises 11 residues. The CDR3 DNA reads as TGTGCCAGCAGGCAACGGGGTGAGCAGTTCTTC. Translated: CASRQRGEQFF.

J is TRBJ2-5 and V is TRBV28; 8 nucleotides match TRBD1. Germline V lookup: CDR1 MDHEN, CDR2 SYDVKM. J was trimmed by 5 bases and V by 7 bases; bases with no gene match: 15. The CDR3 has 16 residues. CDR3 in DNA: TGTGCCAGCATCCCCAGGGGGACAGGAAACGTGGAGACCCAGTACTTC. This codes for CASIPRGTGNVETQYF.

This chain joins TRBV19 and TRBJ1-1; D is uncertain. Germline V CDR1 and CDR2: LNHDA, SQIVND (reference sequence). V gave up 5 bases and J gave up 0 bases, with 13 bases separating them. This CDR3 contains 15 residues. The CDR3 DNA reads TGTGCCAGTAGTGCCAGGAACCACATGAACACTGAAGCTTTCTTT. Protein sequence: CASSARNHMNTEAFF.

The chain combines TRBV4-1 with TRBJ2-4, with 13 bases that match TRBD2. The CDR3 runs 19 residues. After removal of 3 bases from V and 0 bases from J, the junction contained 8 bases not matched to a gene. The germline gives CDR1 MGHRA, CDR2 YSYEKL. This CDR3 reads CASSHLLAGGQVAKNIQYF. For the CDR3, the DNA is TGCGCCAGCAGCCACCTACTAGCGGGAGGGCAAGTAGCCAAAAACATTCAGTACTTC.

The chain recombines TRBV4-2 with TRBJ2-7, with D possibly matching TRBD2 (6 bases). V was pared by 1 base and J by 0 bases, with 10 bases between. Germline V CDR1 and CDR2: LGHNA, YNFKEQ. This CDR3 region has 15 residues. This CDR3 is CASSQVAGSSYEQYF. CDR3 DNA sequence: TGTGCCAGCAGCCAAGTCGCCGGGAGCTCCTACGAGCAGTACTTC.

The chain couples TRBV29-1 to TRBJ1-4; the D is unclear. Between the trimmed V and J ends, which lost 6 bases and 7 bases, there was a span of 15 bases. The germline CDR1 and CDR2 sequences are SQVTM and ANQGSEA. The CDR3 runs 13 residues. The CDR3: CSVSQDLGEKLFF. The CDR3 coding sequence is TGCAGCGTCTCCCAGGACTTAGGTGAAAAACTGTTTTTT.

The chain combines TRBV19 with TRBJ2-3; possible D gene TRBD1, 5 bases. Looked up from germline, CDR1 is LNHDA and CDR2 is SQIVND (reference sequence). Trimming shortened V by 3 bases and J by 4 bases, and 14 bases separated the two germline ends. This CDR3 comprises 15 residues. CDR3 amino acids: CASSMLVRASDTQYF. CDR3 nucleotide sequence: TGTGCCAGTAGTATGTTAGTCAGGGCTTCAGATACGCAGTATTTT.

The chain recombines TRBV11-3 with TRBJ2-2; 9 bases are a match to TRBD1. The V segment lost 5 bases and the J segment 3 bases; nucleotides outside the gene matches: 7. From germline, CDR1 is SGHNT and CDR2 YENEEA. The CDR3 has 16 amino acids. As DNA, the CDR3 is TGTGCCAGCAGCCCAACCGGGACAGGGTACACCGGGGAGCTGTTTTTT. Protein sequence: CASSPTGTGYTGELFF.

CDR3 amino acids: CASRLLGSSYNEQFF. CDR3 sequence (DNA): TGTGCAAGTCGCTTACTAGGGAGCTCCTACAATGAGCAGTTCTTC. The rearrangement links TRBV12-2 to TRBJ2-1; the table's D call of TRBD2 was not tested on the DNA. TRBV12-2 is a pseudogene. The CDR3 runs to 15 residues.

This chain links TRBV6-1 with TRBJ1-1; D not certain. The CDR3 contains 14 residues. V dropped 2 bases and J dropped 6 bases, with 13 bases sitting between them. CDR1 is MNHNS, CDR2 SASEGT, per germline. For the CDR3, the DNA is TGTGCCAGCAGTGAAATGGCACCCGGGTCTGAAGCTTTCTTT. Amino acid sequence: CASSEMAPGSEAFF.

The chain couples TRBV4-3 to TRBJ1-2; a possible D gene is TRBD1 (5 bases). Between the trimmed V and J ends, which lost 4 bases and 3 bases, there was a span of 18 bases. CDR1 and CDR2 (germline): LGHNA, YSLEER. The CDR3 spans 16 residues. The CDR3, as DNA: TGCGCCAGCAGCCCTCAAAAGTCTGGGGCAGACTATGGCTACACCTTC. Protein sequence: CASSPQKSGADYGYTF.

The gene calls are TRBV2 and TRBJ2-5; TRBD2 matches 10 bases. Trimming took 6 bases from V and 3 from J; bases not matched to a gene: 4. The CDR3 length is 14 residues. The V gene's germline CDR1 is SNHLY and CDR2 FYNNEI. The CDR3, as DNA: TGTGCCAGCAGAGCCCTAGCGGGGGAAGAGACCCAGTACTTC. Translated, it gives CASRALAGEETQYF.

This chain links TRBV15 with TRBJ2-4; perhaps TRBD2 as D (5 bases). The ends were cut back, 8 bases at V and 9 bases at J, with 14 bases in the middle. This CDR3 has 12 amino acids. The germline CDR1 and CDR2 sequences are LNHNV and YYDKDF (reference sequence). The CDR3 sequence: CATALGEGIQYF. In nucleotides, the CDR3 is TGTGCCACCGCGCTAGGAGAGGGCATTCAGTACTTC.

The chain has TRBV20-1 and TRBJ2-1; D possibly corresponds to TRBD1 (5 bases). There are 11 residues in the CDR3. The ends were cut back, 5 bases at V and 11 bases at J, with 13 bases in the middle. Germline V gives CDR1 DFQATT, CDR2 SNEGSKA (reference sequence). CDR3 sequence: CSALAQGKQFF. Here the CDR3 DNA reads TGCAGTGCTCTCGCCCAGGGAAAGCAGTTCTTC.

The CDR3 protein is CAGGSGTFTDTQYF. In DNA form, the CDR3 reads TGTGCCGGAGGGAGCGGGACATTCACAGATACGCAGTATTTT. The chain combines TRBV2 with TRBJ2-3; perhaps TRBD2 as D (7 bases). Germline CDR1 and CDR2: SNHLY and FYNNEI. V gave up 11 bases and J gave up 2 bases, with 17 bases separating them. The CDR3 is made up of 14 amino acids.

The chain links TRBV4-2 to TRBJ2-1; no firm D call. The CDR3 spans 13 residues. Germline CDR1 reads LGHNA; CDR2 reads YNFKEQ. The ends were cut back, 2 bases at V and 7 bases at J, with 9 bases in the middle. The CDR3 sequence is CASSQLVGNEQFF. The CDR3 DNA sequence: TGTGCCAGCAGCCAACTAGTCGGGAATGAGCAGTTCTTC.

The V and J genes are TRBV5-1 and TRBJ2-3; D remains ambiguous. Germline values: CDR1 SGHRS, CDR2 YFSETQ. The CDR3 consists of 11 residues. Between the trimmed V and J ends, which lost 1 base and 5 bases, there was a span of 2 bases. The CDR3 bases are TGCGCCAGCAGCTTGCAAGATACGCAGTATTTT. Residues: CASSLQDTQYF.

The J gene is TRBJ2-2, the V gene TRBV30; a weak D match, TRBD2 (6 bases). The V gene lost 7 bases and the J gene lost 5 bases, with 17 bases spanning the gap. The CDR3 totals 14 residues. The germline gives CDR1 GTSNPN, CDR2 SVGIG (reference sequence). The CDR3 protein is CASKSGFGTGELFF. The DNA of the CDR3 is TGTGCCTCAAAAAGCGGGTTCGGTACCGGGGAGCTGTTTTTT.